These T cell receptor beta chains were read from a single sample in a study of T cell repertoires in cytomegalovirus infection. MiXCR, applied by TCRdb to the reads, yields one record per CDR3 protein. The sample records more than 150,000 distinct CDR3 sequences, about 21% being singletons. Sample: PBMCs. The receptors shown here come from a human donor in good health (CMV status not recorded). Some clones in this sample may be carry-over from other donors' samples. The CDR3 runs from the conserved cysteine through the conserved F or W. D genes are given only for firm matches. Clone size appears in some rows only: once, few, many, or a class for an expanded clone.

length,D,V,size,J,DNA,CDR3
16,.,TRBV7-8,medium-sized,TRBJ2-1,TGTGCCAGCAGCCAAGGGCGGGGCCCGGGCTACAATGAGCAGTTCTTC,CASSQGRGPGYNEQFF
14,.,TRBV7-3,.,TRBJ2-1,TGTGCCAGCAGGTTGGGCGCAACCTACAATGAGCAGTTCTTC,CASRLGATYNEQFF
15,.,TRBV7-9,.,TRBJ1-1,TGTGCCAGCAGCCAGGCGCAAACCGTGGAAACTGAAGCTTTCTTT,CASSQAQTVETEAFF
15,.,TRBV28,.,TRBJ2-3,TGTGCCAGCAGTCCGGGGGGACAGTTCTCAGATACGCAGTATTTT,CASSPGGQFSDTQYF
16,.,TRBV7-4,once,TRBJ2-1,TGTGCCAGCAGCGGATTTATGGGGAGCTCCTACAATGAGCAGTTCTTC,CASSGFMGSSYNEQFF
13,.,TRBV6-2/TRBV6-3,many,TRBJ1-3,TGTGCCAGCAGGACGGACTCTGGAAACACCATATATTTT,CASRTDSGNTIYF
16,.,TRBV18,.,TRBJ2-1,TGTGCCAGCTCCACACTCTCCCCCGTTACAGCCAATGAGCAGTTCTTC,CASSTLSPVTANEQFF
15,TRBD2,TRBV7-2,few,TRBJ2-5,TGTGCCAGCAGCCTTAGCGGGAGTAAGATAGAGACCCAGTACTTC,CASSLSGSKIETQYF
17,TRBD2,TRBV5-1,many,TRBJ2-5,TGCGCCAGCAGCTCGAGCGGACTAGCGGGAGGGCAAGAGACCCAGTACTTC,CASSSSGLAGGQETQYF
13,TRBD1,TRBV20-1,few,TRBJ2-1,TGCAGTGCTTCCAGGGGGAACCGGAATGAGCAGTTCTTC,CSASRGNRNEQFF
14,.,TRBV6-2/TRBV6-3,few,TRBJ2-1,TGTGCCAGCAGGAGCGGCGGCTCCTACAATGAGCAGTTCTTC,CASRSGGSYNEQFF
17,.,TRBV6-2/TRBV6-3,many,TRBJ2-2,TGTGCCAGCAGTTATCGGGGCCAGGGGATCGACACCGGGGAGCTGTTTTTT,CASSYRGQGIDTGELFF
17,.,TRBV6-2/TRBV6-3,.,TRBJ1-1,TGTGCCAGCAGTCGGCCCTCATTACAGGGTAAGGGGGCTGAAGCTTTCTTT,CASSRPSLQGKGAEAFF
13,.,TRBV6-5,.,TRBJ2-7,TGTGCCAGCAGCGACATCGTCACCTACGAGCAGTACTTC,CASSDIVTYEQYF
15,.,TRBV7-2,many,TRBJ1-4,TGTGCCAGCAGCACCACGGCGTCTTATAATGAAAAACTGTTTTTT,CASSTTASYNEKLFF
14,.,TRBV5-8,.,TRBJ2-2,TGTGCCAGCAGCTTGGGGAACGACACCGGGGAGCTGTTTTTT,CASSLGNDTGELFF
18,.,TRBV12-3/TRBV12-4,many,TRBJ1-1,TGTGCCAGCAGCCCCAGTCGGGGGCTCTCCGCTAGGAACACTGAAGCTTTCTTT,CASSPSRGLSARNTEAFF
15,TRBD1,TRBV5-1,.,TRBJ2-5,TGCGCCAGCAGCTCCCGGACAGGGGGCGAAGAGACCCAGTACTTC,CASSSRTGGEETQYF
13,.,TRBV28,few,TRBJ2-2,TGTGCCGGGGTCTCCGCGAACACCGGGGAGCTGTTTTTT,CAGVSANTGELFF
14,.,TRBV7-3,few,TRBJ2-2,TGTGCCAGCAGTCGGGACCATTACACCGGGGAGCTGTTTTTT,CASSRDHYTGELFF
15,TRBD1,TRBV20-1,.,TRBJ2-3,TGCAGTGCTAGAGAATTTAGACAGGGGACAGATACGCAGTATTTT,CSAREFRQGTDTQYF
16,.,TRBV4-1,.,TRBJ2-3,TGCGCCAGCAGCCAAGCGGCAGGAACGCGCGCAGATACGCAGTATTTT,CASSQAAGTRADTQYF
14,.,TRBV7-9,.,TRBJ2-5,TGTGCCAGCACTCCCGATGCGGTGCGGGAGACCCAGTACTTC,CASTPDAVRETQYF
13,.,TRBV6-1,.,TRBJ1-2,TGTGCCAGCAGCCCAACAGGCCCCTATGGCTACACCTTC,CASSPTGPYGYTF
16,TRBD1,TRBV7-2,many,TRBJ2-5,TGTGCCAGCAGCTTAGTAGGGGACAGGGCCTGGGAGACCCAGTACTTC,CASSLVGDRAWETQYF
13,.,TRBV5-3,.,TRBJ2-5,TGTGCCAGCAGCGCTAGTGCAGGAGAGACCCAGTACTTC,CASSASAGETQYF
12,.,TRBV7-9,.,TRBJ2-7,TGTGCCAGCAGCGCAGACGCGGGGGAGCAGTACTTC,CASSADAGEQYF
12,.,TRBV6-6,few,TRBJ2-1,TGTGCCAGCTCCAAGGGGCCGGATGAGCAGTTCTTC,CASSKGPDEQFF
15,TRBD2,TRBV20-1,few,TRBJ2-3,TGCAGTGCAACTACTAGCGGGGGTCCGGGGATTGCGCAGTATTTT,CSATTSGGPGIAQYF
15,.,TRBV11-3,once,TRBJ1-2,TGTGCCAGCAGCGGAGGGATCGGGATTCCCTATGGCTACACCTTC,CASSGGIGIPYGYTF
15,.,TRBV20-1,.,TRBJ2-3,TGCAGTGCTAGCCCTTCGGCTAGCGGCACAGATACGCAGTATTTT,CSASPSASGTDTQYF
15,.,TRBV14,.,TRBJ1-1,TGTGCCAGCAGCCGTCTAACTCCAGGGGTTTCCGAAGCTTTCTTT,CASSRLTPGVSEAFF
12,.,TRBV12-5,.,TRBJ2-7,TGTGCTAGTGGCCCCTCTAGCACCGAGCAGTACTTC,CASGPSSTEQYF
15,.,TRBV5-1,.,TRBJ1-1,TGCGCCAGCAGCGTGGATGGGGTCAGCAACACTGAAGCTTTCTTT,CASSVDGVSNTEAFF
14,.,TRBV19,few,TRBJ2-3,TGTGCCAGTAGTATAGGTTGGCCAACAGATACGCAGTATTTT,CASSIGWPTDTQYF
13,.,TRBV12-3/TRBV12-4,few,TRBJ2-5,TGTGCCAGCAGTTTACAGCTCCAAGAGACCCAGTACTTC,CASSLQLQETQYF
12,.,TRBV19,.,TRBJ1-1,TGTGCCAGTATGGGGAAATTCGCTGAAGCTTTCTTT,CASMGKFAEAFF
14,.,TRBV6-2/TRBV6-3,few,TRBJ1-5,TGTGCCAGCAGCCCCGACAGCTACAATCAGCCCCAGCATTTT,CASSPDSYNQPQHF
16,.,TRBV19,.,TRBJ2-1,TGTGCCAGTAGTGGTCTGACAGGGAGGTCCTACAATGAGCAGTTCTTC,CASSGLTGRSYNEQFF
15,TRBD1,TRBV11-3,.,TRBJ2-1,TGTGCCAGCACCGCTCGGGACAGGGTAATGAATGAGCAGTTCTTC,CASTARDRVMNEQFF